This T cell receptor (beta chain) was recovered during a study of cytomegalovirus exposure and HLA in healthy donors. Regarding the study as a whole: The study put 150 to 200 TCR beta chains on its list as cytomegalovirus-associated. An analysis that was carried out later associated 15,000 to 20,000 TCR beta sequences with HLA alleles at 0.05 false discovery rate.

CDR3 size: 13 residues. V lost 7 bases, J lost 5 bases, and 14 bases lay in between. CDR1 is LNHDA, CDR2 SQIVND, per germline (reference sequence). Turning to this clone: What it recognizes is unknown.

Both 60 Vbeta primers and 13 Jbeta primers went into the PCR. Repertoires were generated with immunoSEQ multiplex PCR, while TCRdb's copy carries only in-frame clones and drops some. The sample has about 150,000 clones; about three quarters are singletons. What was sequenced was PBMCs. The chain has TRBV19 and TRBJ1-1, with D unresolved. The receptor comes from a man aged 25-45 years in good health and CMV-seropositive. In nucleotides, the CDR3 is TGTGCCAGTACCAATAGGGAGATTACTGAAGCTTTCTTT. This gives the protein CASTNREITEAFF.